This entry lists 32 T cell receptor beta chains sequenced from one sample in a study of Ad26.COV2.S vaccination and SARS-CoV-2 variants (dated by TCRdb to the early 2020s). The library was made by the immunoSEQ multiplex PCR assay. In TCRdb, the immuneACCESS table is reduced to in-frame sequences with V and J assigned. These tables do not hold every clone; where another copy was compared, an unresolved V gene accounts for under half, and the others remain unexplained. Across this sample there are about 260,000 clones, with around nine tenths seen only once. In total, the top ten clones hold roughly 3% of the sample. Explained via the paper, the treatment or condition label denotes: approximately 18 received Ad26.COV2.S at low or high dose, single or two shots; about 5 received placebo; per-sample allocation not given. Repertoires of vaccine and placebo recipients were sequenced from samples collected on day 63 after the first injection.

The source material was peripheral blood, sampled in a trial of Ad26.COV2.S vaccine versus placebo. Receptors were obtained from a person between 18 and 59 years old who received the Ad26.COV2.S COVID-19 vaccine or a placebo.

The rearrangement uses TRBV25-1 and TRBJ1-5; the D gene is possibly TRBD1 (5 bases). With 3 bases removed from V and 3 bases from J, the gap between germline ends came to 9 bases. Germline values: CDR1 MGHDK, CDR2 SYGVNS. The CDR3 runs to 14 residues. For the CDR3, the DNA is TGTGCCAGCAGTGATCGACAGTACAATCAGCCCCAGCATTTT. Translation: CASSDRQYNQPQHF.

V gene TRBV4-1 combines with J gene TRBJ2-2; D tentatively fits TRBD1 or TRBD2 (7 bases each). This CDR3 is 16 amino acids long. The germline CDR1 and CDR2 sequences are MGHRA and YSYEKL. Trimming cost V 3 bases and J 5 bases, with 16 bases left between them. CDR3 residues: CASSHPDREGTGELFF. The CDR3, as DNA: TGCGCCAGCAGCCACCCCGACAGGGAGGGAACCGGGGAGCTGTTTTTT.

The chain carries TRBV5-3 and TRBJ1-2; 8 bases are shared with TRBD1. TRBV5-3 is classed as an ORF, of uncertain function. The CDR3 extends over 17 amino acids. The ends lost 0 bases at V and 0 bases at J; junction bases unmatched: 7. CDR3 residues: CARSLGDRRTSNYGYTF. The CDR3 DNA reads TGTGCCAGAAGCTTGGGGGACAGGCGGACCTCTAACTATGGCTACACCTTC.

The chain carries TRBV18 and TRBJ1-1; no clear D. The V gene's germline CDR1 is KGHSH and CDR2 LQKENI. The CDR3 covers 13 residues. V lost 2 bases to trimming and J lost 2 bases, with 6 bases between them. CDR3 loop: CASSPRYNTEAFF. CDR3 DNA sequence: TGTGCCAGCTCACCAAGATACAACACTGAAGCTTTCTTT.

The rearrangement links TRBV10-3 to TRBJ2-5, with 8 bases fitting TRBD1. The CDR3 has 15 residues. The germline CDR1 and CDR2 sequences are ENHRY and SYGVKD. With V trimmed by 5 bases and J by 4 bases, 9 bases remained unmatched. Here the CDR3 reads CAISPQGASAETQYF. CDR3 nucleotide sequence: TGTGCCATCAGTCCTCAGGGGGCCTCCGCAGAGACCCAGTACTTC.

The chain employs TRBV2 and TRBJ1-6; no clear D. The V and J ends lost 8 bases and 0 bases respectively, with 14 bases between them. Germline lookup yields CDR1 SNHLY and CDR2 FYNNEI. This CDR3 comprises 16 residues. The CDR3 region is CASGLTYSSYNSPLHF. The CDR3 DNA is TGTGCCAGCGGTCTGACATATAGCTCCTATAATTCACCCCTCCACTTT.

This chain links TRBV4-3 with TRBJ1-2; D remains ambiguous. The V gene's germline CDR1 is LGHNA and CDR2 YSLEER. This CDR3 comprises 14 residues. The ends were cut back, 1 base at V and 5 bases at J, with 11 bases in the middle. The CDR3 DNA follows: TGCGCCAGCAGCCAAGCTGGCAGCAAATATGGCTACACCTTC. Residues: CASSQAGSKYGYTF.

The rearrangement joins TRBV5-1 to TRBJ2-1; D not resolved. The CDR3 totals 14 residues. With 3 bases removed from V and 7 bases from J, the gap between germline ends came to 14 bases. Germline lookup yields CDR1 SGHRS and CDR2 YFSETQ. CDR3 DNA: TGCGCCAGCAGCTCTGATGACTTTAGAAATGAGCAGTTCTTC. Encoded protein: CASSSDDFRNEQFF.

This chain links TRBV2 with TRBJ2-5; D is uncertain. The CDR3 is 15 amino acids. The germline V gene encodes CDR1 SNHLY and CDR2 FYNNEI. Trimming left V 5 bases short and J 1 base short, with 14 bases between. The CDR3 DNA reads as TGTGCCAGCAGTCTTTTGCGAAAGGGCCAAGAGACCCAGTACTTC. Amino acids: CASSLLRKGQETQYF.

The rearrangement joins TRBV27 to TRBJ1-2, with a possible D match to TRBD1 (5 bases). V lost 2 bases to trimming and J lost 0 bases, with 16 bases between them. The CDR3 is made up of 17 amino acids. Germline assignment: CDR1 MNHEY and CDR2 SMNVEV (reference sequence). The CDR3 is CASSLKGPTWANYGYTF. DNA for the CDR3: TGTGCCAGCAGTTTAAAGGGACCCACCTGGGCTAACTATGGCTACACCTTC.

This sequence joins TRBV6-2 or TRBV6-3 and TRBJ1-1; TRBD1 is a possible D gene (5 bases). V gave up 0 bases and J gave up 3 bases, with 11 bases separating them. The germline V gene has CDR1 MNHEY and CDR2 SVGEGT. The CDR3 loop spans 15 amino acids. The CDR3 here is CASSYSWGSYTEAFF. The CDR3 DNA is TGTGCCAGCAGTTACTCCTGGGGGTCCTACACTGAAGCTTTCTTT.

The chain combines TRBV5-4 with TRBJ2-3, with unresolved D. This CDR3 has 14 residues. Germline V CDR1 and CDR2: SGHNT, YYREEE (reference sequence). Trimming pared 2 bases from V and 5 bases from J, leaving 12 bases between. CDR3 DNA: TGTGCCAGCAGCTTAACGCCCTCAGGAGATACGCAGTATTTT. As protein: CASSLTPSGDTQYF.

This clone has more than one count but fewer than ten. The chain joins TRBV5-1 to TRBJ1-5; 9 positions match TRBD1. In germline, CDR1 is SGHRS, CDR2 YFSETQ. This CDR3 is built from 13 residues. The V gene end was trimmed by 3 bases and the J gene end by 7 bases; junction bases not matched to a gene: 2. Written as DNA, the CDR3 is TGCGCCAGCAGCTGGACAGGGGCCCAGCCCCAGCATTTT. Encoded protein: CASSWTGAQPQHF.

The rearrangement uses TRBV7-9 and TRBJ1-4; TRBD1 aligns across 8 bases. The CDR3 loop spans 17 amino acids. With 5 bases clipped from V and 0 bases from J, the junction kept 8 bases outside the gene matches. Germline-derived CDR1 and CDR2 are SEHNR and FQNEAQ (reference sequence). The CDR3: CASSTSDRVATNEKLFF. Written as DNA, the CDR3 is TGTGCCAGCAGCACCTCGGACAGGGTTGCAACTAATGAAAAACTGTTTTTT.

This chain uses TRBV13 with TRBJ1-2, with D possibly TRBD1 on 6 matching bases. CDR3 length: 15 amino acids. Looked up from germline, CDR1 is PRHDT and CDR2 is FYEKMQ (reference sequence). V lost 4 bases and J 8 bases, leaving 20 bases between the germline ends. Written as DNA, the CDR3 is TGTGCCAGCAGCTCCCCCTCCACACAGGGATGGGGCTACACCTTC. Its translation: CASSSPSTQGWGYTF.

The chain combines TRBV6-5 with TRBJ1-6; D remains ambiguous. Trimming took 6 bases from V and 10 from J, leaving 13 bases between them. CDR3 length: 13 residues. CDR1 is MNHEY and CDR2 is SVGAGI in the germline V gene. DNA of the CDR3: TGTGCCAGCAGCGAGACTGCCAACTCACCCCTCCACTTT. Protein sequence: CASSETANSPLHF.

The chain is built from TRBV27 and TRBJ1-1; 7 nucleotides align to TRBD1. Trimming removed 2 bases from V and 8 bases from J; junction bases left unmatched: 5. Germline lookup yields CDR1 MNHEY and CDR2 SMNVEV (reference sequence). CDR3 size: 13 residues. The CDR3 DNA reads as TGTGCCAGCAGTTTAAGTCAAGGGGGCGAAGCTTTCTTT. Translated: CASSLSQGGEAFF.

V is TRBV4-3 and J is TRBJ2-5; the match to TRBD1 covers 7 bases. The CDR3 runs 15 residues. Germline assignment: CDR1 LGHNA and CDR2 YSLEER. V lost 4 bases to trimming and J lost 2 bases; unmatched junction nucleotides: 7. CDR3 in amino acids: CASSPSLDRQETQYF. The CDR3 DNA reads TGCGCCAGCAGCCCCAGCCTGGACAGGCAAGAGACCCAGTACTTC.

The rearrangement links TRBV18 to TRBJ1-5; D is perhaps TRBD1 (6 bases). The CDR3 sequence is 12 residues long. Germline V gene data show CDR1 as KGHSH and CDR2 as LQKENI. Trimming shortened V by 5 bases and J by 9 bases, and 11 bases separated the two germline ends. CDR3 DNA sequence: TGTGCCAGCTCATCAGAAGGGGGGCCCCAGCATTTT. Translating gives CASSSEGGPQHF.

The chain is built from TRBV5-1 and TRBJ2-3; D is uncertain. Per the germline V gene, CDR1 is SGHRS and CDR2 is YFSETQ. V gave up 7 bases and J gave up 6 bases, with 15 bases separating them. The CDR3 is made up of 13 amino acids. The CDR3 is CASRQEFADTQYF. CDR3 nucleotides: TGCGCCAGCCGCCAGGAGTTCGCGGATACGCAGTATTTT.

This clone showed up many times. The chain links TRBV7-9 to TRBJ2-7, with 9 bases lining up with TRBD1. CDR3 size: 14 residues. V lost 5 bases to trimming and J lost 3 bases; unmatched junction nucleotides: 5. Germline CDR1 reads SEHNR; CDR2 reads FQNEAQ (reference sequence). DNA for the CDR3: TGTGCCAGCAGCACACAGGGGGCTGGCTACGAGCAGTACGTC. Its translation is CASSTQGAGYEQYV.

CDR3 DNA sequence: TGTGCCAGCAGCTTTGACAGGGGCACAGATACGCAGTATTTT. This codes for CASSFDRGTDTQYF. V is TRBV5-8 and J is TRBJ2-3; TRBD1 agrees at 7 bases. The V gene's germline CDR1 is SGHTS and CDR2 YDEGEE. The trim removed 2 bases at V and 1 base at J, leaving 1 base unmatched. The CDR3 totals 14 residues.

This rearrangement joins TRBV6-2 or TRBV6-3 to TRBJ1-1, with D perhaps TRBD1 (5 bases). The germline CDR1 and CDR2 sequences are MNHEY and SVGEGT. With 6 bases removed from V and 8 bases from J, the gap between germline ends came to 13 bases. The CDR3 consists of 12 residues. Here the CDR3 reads CASSTGLGEAFF. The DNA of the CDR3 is TGTGCCAGCAGCACGGGACTAGGCGAAGCTTTCTTT.

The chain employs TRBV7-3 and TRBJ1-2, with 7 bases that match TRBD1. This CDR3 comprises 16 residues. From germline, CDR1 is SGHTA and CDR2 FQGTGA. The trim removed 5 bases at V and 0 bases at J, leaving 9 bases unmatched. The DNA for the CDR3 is TGTGCCAGCAGCCCCCAACCCGGGACAGCTAACTATGGCTACACCTTC. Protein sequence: CASSPQPGTANYGYTF. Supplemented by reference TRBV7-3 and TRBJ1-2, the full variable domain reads GAGVSQTPSNKVTEKGKYVELRCDPISGHTALYWYRQSLGQGPEFLIYFQGTGAADDSGLPNDRFFAVRPEGSVSTLKIQRTERGDSAVYLCASSPQPGTANYGYTFGSGTRLTVV.

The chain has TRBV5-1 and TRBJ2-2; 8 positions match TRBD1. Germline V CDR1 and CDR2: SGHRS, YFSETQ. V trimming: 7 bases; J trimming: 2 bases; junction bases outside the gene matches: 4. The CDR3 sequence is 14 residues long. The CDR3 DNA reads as TGCGCCAGCTCGGACAGGGACAACACCGGGGAGCTGTTTTTT. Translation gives CASSDRDNTGELFF.

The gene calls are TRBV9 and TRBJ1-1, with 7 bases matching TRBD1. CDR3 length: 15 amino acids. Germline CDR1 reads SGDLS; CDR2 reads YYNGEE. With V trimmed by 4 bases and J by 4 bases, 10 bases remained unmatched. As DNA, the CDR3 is TGTGCCAGCAGCCCCCTGACAGGGCTGGGCACTGAAGCTTTCTTT. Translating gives CASSPLTGLGTEAFF.

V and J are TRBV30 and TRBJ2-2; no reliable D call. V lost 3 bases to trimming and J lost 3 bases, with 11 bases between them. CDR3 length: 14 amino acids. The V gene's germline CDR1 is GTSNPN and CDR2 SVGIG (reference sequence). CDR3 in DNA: TGTGCCTGGAGGTCGTTTAGGGACACCGGGGAGCTGTTTTTT. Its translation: CAWRSFRDTGELFF.

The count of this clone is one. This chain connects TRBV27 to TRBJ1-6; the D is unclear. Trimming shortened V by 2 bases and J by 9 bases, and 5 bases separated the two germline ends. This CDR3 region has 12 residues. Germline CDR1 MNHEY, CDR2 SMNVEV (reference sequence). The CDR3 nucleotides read TGTGCCAGCAGTTTAATTGGTTCACCCCTCCACTTT. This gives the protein CASSLIGSPLHF.

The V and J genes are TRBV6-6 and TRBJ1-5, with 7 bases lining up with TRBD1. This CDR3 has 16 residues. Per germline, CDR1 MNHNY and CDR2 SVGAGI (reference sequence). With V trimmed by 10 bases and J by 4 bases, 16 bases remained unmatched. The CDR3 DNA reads TGTGCCACCTCCCGAGGGGGCACAAATGTGAATCAGCCCCAGCATTTT. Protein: CATSRGGTNVNQPQHF.

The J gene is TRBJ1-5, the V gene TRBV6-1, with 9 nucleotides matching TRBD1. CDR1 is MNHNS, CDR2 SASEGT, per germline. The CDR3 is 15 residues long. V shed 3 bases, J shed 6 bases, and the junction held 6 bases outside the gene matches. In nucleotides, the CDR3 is TGTGCCAGCAGTGATAGGGGACAGGGCCTTCAGCCCCAGCATTTT. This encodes CASSDRGQGLQPQHF.

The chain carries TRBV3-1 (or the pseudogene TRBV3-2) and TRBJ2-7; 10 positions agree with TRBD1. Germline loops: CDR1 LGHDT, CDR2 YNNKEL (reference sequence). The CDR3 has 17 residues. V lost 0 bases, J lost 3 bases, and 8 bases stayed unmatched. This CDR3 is CASSQEGWGQGLYEQYV. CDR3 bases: TGTGCCAGCAGCCAAGAGGGGTGGGGACAGGGGCTCTACGAGCAGTACGTC.

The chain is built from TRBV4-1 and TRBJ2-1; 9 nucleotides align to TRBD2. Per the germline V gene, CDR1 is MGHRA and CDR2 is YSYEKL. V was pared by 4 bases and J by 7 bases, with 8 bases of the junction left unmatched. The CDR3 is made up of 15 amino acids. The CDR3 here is CASSPRRSGGNEQFF. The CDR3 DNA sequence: TGCGCCAGCAGCCCTCGTAGAAGCGGGGGGAATGAGCAGTTCTTC.